Following are 30 T cell receptor beta chains from one sample sequenced in a study of T-cell reconstitution after alpha-beta-depleted transplantation in children. Molecular barcoding with unique molecular identifiers was used for the TCRbeta library. TCRdb used MiXCR to reprocess the PCR reads, holding one entry per CDR3 protein. The table records 360,000 or so distinct CDR3 sequences, about a fifth of them present only once. Sequences were derived from PBMCs from the stem cell graft donor, sampled from the stem cell graft. These receptors all come from a human donor who donated a stem cell graft to a child with acute myeloid leukemia.

V is TRBV7-9 and J is TRBJ2-3; D not certain. The CDR3 consists of 13 residues. The V end lost 5 bases, the J end lost 2 bases, and 8 bases lay between the germline ends. Germline V gene data show CDR1 as SEHNR and CDR2 as FQNEAQ (reference sequence). Here the CDR3 reads CASSPLPTDTQYF. The CDR3 nucleotides read TGTGCCAGCAGCCCCCTACCCACAGATACGCAGTATTTT.

The chain joins TRBV4-1 to TRBJ2-3; D remains unclear. Trimming stripped 2 bases from V and 0 bases from J, with 12 bases between. The germline V gene has CDR1 MGHRA and CDR2 YSYEKL. CDR3 length: 16 residues. The CDR3 nucleotides are TGCGCCAGCAGCCAATTGAAGGCACGGAGCACAGATACGCAGTATTTT. Amino acids: CASSQLKARSTDTQYF.

This clonotype was detected ten times or more. The chain has TRBV20-1 and TRBJ2-7; 14 bases line up with TRBD2. Germline V CDR1 and CDR2: DFQATT, SNEGSKA (reference sequence). CDR3 size: 16 residues. With 3 bases clipped from V and 1 base from J, the junction kept 5 bases outside the gene matches. The CDR3 nucleotides read TGCAGTGCTAGTGGGACTAGCGGGAGCGAATCCTACGAGCAGTACTTC. Its translation: CSASGTSGSESYEQYF.

This clonotype was counted at least ten times. The chain joins TRBV20-1 to TRBJ2-3; the D is unclear. CDR1 and CDR2 (germline): DFQATT, SNEGSKA (reference sequence). Trimming pared 1 base from V and 5 bases from J, leaving 13 bases between. CDR3 length: 14 amino acids. The CDR3 DNA reads as TGCAGTGCTAGAGGGGATAGACTTAGAGATACGCAGTATTTT. This translates into CSARGDRLRDTQYF.

This clonotype was seen ten or more times. The gene calls are TRBV7-2 and TRBJ1-1, with D maybe TRBD1 (6 bases). The germline CDR1 and CDR2 sequences are SGHTA and FQGNSA. Trimming shortened V by 1 base and J by 3 bases, and 12 bases separated the two germline ends. CDR3 size: 15 residues. The CDR3 loop reads CASSLVAGADTEAFF. CDR3 bases: TGTGCCAGCAGCTTAGTGGCGGGGGCTGACACTGAAGCTTTCTTT.

The chain combines TRBV20-1 with TRBJ1-1, with 7 bases aligning to TRBD1. There are 14 residues in the CDR3. Looked up from germline, CDR1 is DFQATT and CDR2 is SNEGSKA (reference sequence). The V gene end was trimmed by 0 bases and the J gene end by 1 base; junction bases not matched to a gene: 2. The CDR3 loop is CSARETGTNTEAFF. Written as DNA, the CDR3 is TGCAGTGCTAGAGAGACAGGGACGAACACTGAAGCTTTCTTT.

This sequence joins TRBV5-1 and TRBJ2-1; D may be TRBD1 (5 bases). This CDR3 has 14 amino acids. The germline gives CDR1 SGHRS, CDR2 YFSETQ. V lost 5 bases and J 8 bases, leaving 17 bases between the germline ends. DNA for the CDR3: TGCGCCAGCAGTTCGCGACAGAGTGCTGATGAGCAGTTCTTC. Amino acids: CASSSRQSADEQFF.

There are a few counts of this clonotype. This rearrangement joins TRBV25-1 to TRBJ2-6; perhaps TRBD1 as D (6 bases). Trimming stripped 4 bases from V and 1 base from J, with 11 bases between. Germline V gene lookup returns CDR1 MGHDK and CDR2 SYGVNS. The CDR3 consists of 16 residues. The CDR3 protein is CASSGGHLSGANVLTF. The CDR3 DNA reads as TGTGCCAGCAGTGGGGGGCATCTATCTGGGGCCAACGTCCTGACTTTC.

This clonotype was picked up many times. The V call is TRBV7-9, the J call TRBJ2-7; 12 positions agree with TRBD2. The V segment lost 5 bases and the J segment 0 bases; nucleotides outside the gene matches: 2. The CDR3 spans 15 residues. Germline-derived CDR1 and CDR2 are SEHNR and FQNEAQ (reference sequence). In DNA form, the CDR3 reads TGTGCCAGCAGCCTGACTAGCGGGAGCTCCTACGAGCAGTACTTC. It specifies CASSLTSGSSYEQYF.

This chain joins TRBV28 and TRBJ2-7; D is perhaps TRBD1 (6 bases). The CDR3 covers 14 residues. Trimming cost V 8 bases and J 5 bases, with 19 bases left between them. Germline loops: CDR1 MDHEN, CDR2 SYDVKM. The CDR3 loop is CASSIVQGFNEQYF. The CDR3 DNA reads TGTGCCAGCTCTATTGTTCAGGGGTTCAACGAGCAGTACTTC.

In its sample, this clonotype was seen a few times. The chain carries TRBV19 and TRBJ1-1, with D perhaps TRBD1 (5 bases). Germline V lookup: CDR1 LNHDA, CDR2 SQIVND (reference sequence). The CDR3 contains 12 residues. V was cut by 7 bases and J by 7 bases, with 13 bases left in between. The CDR3 spells CASNLGLGEAFF. CDR3 coding DNA: TGTGCCAGTAACTTGGGACTTGGTGAAGCTTTCTTT.

A note on this clonotype: This could be a read error, since a much larger clone is one nucleotide away. This rearrangement joins TRBV7-3 to TRBJ2-1; the D gene is possibly TRBD2 (6 bases). The CDR3 loop spans 16 amino acids. The germline V gene encodes CDR1 SGHTA and CDR2 FQGTGA. CDR3 sequence reads: CASSRGASVNYDEQFF. The CDR3 coding sequence is TGTGCCAGCAGCCGAGGGGCTAGCGTTAACTACGATGAGCAGTTCTTC.

The chain carries TRBV5-1 and TRBJ2-1, with unresolved D. The V end was cut by 4 bases, the J end by 8 bases, with 16 bases between. This CDR3 is built from 14 residues. Looked up from germline, CDR1 is SGHRS and CDR2 is YFSETQ. The CDR3 DNA follows: TGCGCCAGCAGCCTAGTCGTCGGTGGGGATGAGCAGTTCTTC. This codes for CASSLVVGGDEQFF.

V is TRBV4-2 and J is TRBJ2-5; TRBD2 agrees at 11 bases. Germline CDR1 and CDR2: LGHNA and YNFKEQ. J lost 4 bases, V lost 4 bases, and 2 bases had no gene match. The CDR3 loop spans 14 amino acids. In DNA form, the CDR3 reads TGTGCCAGCAGCCTTACTAGCGGGAGAGAGACCCAGTACTTC. Translation gives CASSLTSGRETQYF.

This clonotype was seen ten or more times. V and J are TRBV7-2 and TRBJ2-5, with TRBD2 identical over 14 bases. Germline V CDR1 and CDR2: SGHTA, FQGNSA. The J segment lost 5 bases and the V segment lost 1 base, leaving 3 bases of the junction unmatched. The CDR3 covers 16 residues. The CDR3 sequence: CASSLGGLAGVETQYF. CDR3 DNA sequence: TGTGCCAGCAGCTTAGGGGGACTAGCGGGAGTTGAGACCCAGTACTTC.

The sample holds a few counts of this clonotype. The chain links TRBV29-1 to TRBJ2-7; TRBD2 is a possible D gene (5 bases). The germline gives CDR1 SQVTM, CDR2 ANQGSEA. The V end lost 7 bases, the J end lost 0 bases, and 19 bases lay between the germline ends. This CDR3 has 15 amino acids. CDR3 bases: TGCAGCGGGCTTCTAAGCCTGGGGAGCTCCTACGAGCAGTACTTC. Protein: CSGLLSLGSSYEQYF.

This clonotype was found many times. V is TRBV7-9 and J is TRBJ2-5; no clear D gene. The CDR3 consists of 14 residues. CDR1 is SEHNR, CDR2 FQNEAQ, per germline (reference sequence). Trimming left V 2 bases short and J 0 bases short, with 7 bases between. CDR3 nucleotides: TGTGCCAGCAGCTTACCCGACTACCAAGAGACCCAGTACTTC. It encodes CASSLPDYQETQYF. Together with reference TRBV7-9 and TRBJ2-5, the CDR3 gives the full variable domain: DTGVSQNPRHKITKRGQNVTFRCDPISEHNRLYWYRQTLGQGPEFLTYFQNEAQLEKSRLLSDRFSAERPKGSFSTLEIQRTEQGDSAMYLCASSLPDYQETQYFGPGTRLLVL.

This clonotype was observed many times. This chain connects TRBV20-1 to TRBJ2-7; 9 positions agree with TRBD2. Per germline, CDR1 DFQATT and CDR2 SNEGSKA (reference sequence). There are 12 residues in the CDR3. J lost 3 bases, V lost 6 bases, and 3 bases had no gene match. CDR3 DNA: TGCAGTGCCAGGACTAGCGACTACGAGCAGTACTTC. Translation gives CSARTSDYEQYF.

This clonotype has a handful of counts. This chain links TRBV6-2 or TRBV6-3 with TRBJ2-3, with TRBD2 identical over 7 bases. Germline CDR1 reads MNHEY; CDR2 reads SVGEGT. Trimming took 0 bases from V and 6 from J; bases not matched to a gene: 9. The CDR3 has 16 amino acids. The CDR3 is CASSYSLAELGDTQYF. The CDR3 DNA reads as TGTGCCAGCAGTTACTCGCTAGCGGAACTAGGGGATACGCAGTATTTT.

The gene calls are TRBV12-5 and TRBJ2-5; 7 nucleotides agree with TRBD2. CDR1 is LGHNT and CDR2 is FRNRAP in the germline V gene. V trimming: 1 base; J trimming: 5 bases; junction bases outside the gene matches: 10. This CDR3 region has 16 residues. This CDR3 is CASGLGTRSAMETQYF. In nucleotides, the CDR3 is TGTGCTAGTGGTTTGGGGACTAGAAGCGCAATGGAGACCCAGTACTTC. The variable domain in full, with the rest retrieved from reference TRBV12-5 and TRBJ2-5, is DARVTQTPRHKVTEMGQEVTMRCQPILGHNTVFWYRQTMMQGLELLAYFRNRAPLDDSGMPKDRFSAEMPDATLATLKIQPSEPRDSAVYFCASGLGTRSAMETQYFGPGTRLLVL.

This clonotype has more than one count but fewer than ten. V is TRBV29-1 and J is TRBJ2-7; 7 bases align to TRBD2. V was pared by 6 bases and J by 1 base, with 12 bases of the junction left unmatched. CDR3 size: 15 residues. In germline, CDR1 is SQVTM, CDR2 ANQGSEA. CDR3 residues: CSVTILADPSYEQYF. The CDR3 coding sequence is TGCAGCGTGACGATTCTAGCGGACCCTTCCTACGAGCAGTACTTC.

This clonotype has at least ten counts. The chain uses TRBV20-1 and TRBJ2-3; D is tentatively TRBD1 or TRBD2 (5 bases each). Germline-derived CDR1 and CDR2 are DFQATT and SNEGSKA (reference sequence). The CDR3 has 15 residues. Trimming stripped 4 bases from V and 2 bases from J, with 16 bases between. The CDR3 sequence is CSAIPRGPSTDTQYF. In DNA, the CDR3 is TGCAGTGCTATCCCCCGGGGCCCGTCCACAGATACGCAGTATTTT.

The chain recombines TRBV10-3 with TRBJ2-4, with TRBD1 as a possible D gene (6 bases). Trimming removed 3 bases from V and 0 bases from J, with 18 bases in between. Germline V gives CDR1 ENHRY, CDR2 SYGVKD. The CDR3 runs 18 residues. The CDR3, as DNA: TGTGCCATCAGTGAACTGGGGGCCCCTGGGCTAGCCAAAAACATTCAGTACTTC. Its translation is CAISELGAPGLAKNIQYF.

This clonotype turned up a few times. The V gene is TRBV20-1, the J gene TRBJ2-1; D gene ambiguous. CDR3 length: 12 amino acids. Per germline, CDR1 DFQATT and CDR2 SNEGSKA (reference sequence). The germline V and J ends were trimmed by 1 base and 9 bases, with 10 bases remaining between them. The CDR3, as DNA: TGCAGTGCTAGAGCGAGTGATCGTGAGCAGTTCTTC. Its translation: CSARASDREQFF.

This clonotype was counted between two and nine times. The chain carries TRBV28 and TRBJ1-5, with D possibly being TRBD1 (5 bases). V gave up 3 bases and J gave up 2 bases, with 11 bases separating them. The CDR3 consists of 15 residues. Germline loops: CDR1 MDHEN, CDR2 SYDVKM. CDR3 sequence reads: CASSLGPTGNQPQHF. The CDR3, as DNA: TGTGCCAGCAGTTTGGGGCCAACCGGCAATCAGCCCCAGCATTTT. Supplemented by reference TRBV28 and TRBJ1-5, the full variable domain reads DVKVTQSSRYLVKRTGEKVFLECVQDMDHENMFWYRQDPGLGLRLIYFSYDVKMKEKGDIPEGYSVSREKKERFSLILESASTNQTSMYLCASSLGPTGNQPQHFGDGTRLSIL.

This chain links TRBV11-2 with TRBJ2-3; D gene uncertain. V lost 3 bases to trimming and J lost 2 bases, with 12 bases between them. The length of the CDR3 is 15 residues. Germline CDR1 reads SGHAT; CDR2 reads FQNNGV. CDR3 sequence (DNA): TGTGCCAGCAGCTTGTCGTACAGTCTCACAGATACGCAGTATTTT. It encodes CASSLSYSLTDTQYF.

This clonotype has at least ten counts. The chain carries TRBV29-1 and TRBJ2-5, with 12 bases aligning to TRBD2. This CDR3 is built from 18 residues. Germline lookup yields CDR1 SQVTM and CDR2 ANQGSEA. J was trimmed by 2 bases and V by 1 base; bases with no gene match: 11. As DNA, the CDR3 is TGCAGCGTTGAAGGACTAGCGGGAGCCCTCCCGTCACAAGAGACCCAGTACTTC. It encodes CSVEGLAGALPSQETQYF.

This chain joins TRBV20-1 and TRBJ2-7, with TRBD1 matching over 8 bases. Germline CDR1 is DFQATT and CDR2 is SNEGSKA (reference sequence). V lost 3 bases to trimming and J lost 4 bases; unmatched junction nucleotides: 17. The CDR3 runs 17 residues. CDR3 nucleotide sequence: TGCAGTGCTAGCGATGCCAAGAGTCGACAGGGGCGTTACGAGCAGTACTTC. Translation gives CSASDAKSRQGRYEQYF.

This clonotype was seen more than once but under ten times. This chain connects TRBV4-1 to TRBJ2-1, with 11 nucleotides matching TRBD2. The CDR3 length is 16 residues. Germline V gene sequence: CDR1 MGHRA, CDR2 YSYEKL. V lost 4 bases to trimming and J lost 1 base; unmatched junction nucleotides: 3. DNA for the CDR3: TGCGCCAGCAGCCCTAGACTAGCGGGGTCCTACAATGAGCAGTTCTTC. This sequence encodes CASSPRLAGSYNEQFF.

This clonotype was observed at least ten times. The V call is TRBV6-5, the J call TRBJ2-7; 15 bases fit TRBD2. Germline V gives CDR1 MNHEY, CDR2 SVGAGI. The V segment lost 7 bases and the J segment 3 bases; nucleotides outside the gene matches: 10. The CDR3 totals 17 residues. In DNA form, the CDR3 reads TGTGCCAGCACGCCAGGACTAGCGGGAGGGCCGGGCTACGAGCAGTACTTC. This encodes CASTPGLAGGPGYEQYF.